The rows below give T cell receptor beta chains drawn from one sample of a study of OX40 agonist ivuxolimab in advanced cancers. This table comes from immunoSEQ multiplex PCR, and its TCRdb copy is limited to in-frame clones, with some not included. The data show about 82,000 clones, with 90% to 95% seen just once and 2.3% held by the top ten. This sample comprised CD4+ or CD8+ T cells sorted from blood, obtained in a trial of the OX40 agonist ivuxolimab. The receptor set was obtained from an adult with an advanced solid tumor such as melanoma, head and neck, liver or kidney cancer. Both conserved end residues are part of each CDR3. The order of the fields is CDR3 length, J gene, D gene, clone size, V gene, CDR3 DNA, CDR3 protein. The D gene is left open where the match is weak. Size is omitted from some rows. Given values are once, few, many or a class for expanded clones.

13 | TRBJ2-4 | - | - | TRBV7-9 | TGTGCCAGCAGCTTGGAGGGGGCGAACATTCAGTACTTC | CASSLEGANIQYF
15 | TRBJ2-5 | - | - | TRBV7-3 | TGTGCCAGCAGCCCCGGGAACCAGAAGGTGGAGACCCAGTACTTC | CASSPGNQKVETQYF
16 | TRBJ1-1 | - | - | TRBV2 | TGTGCCAGCAGTGGGCAGGGTTTTCTCGGAGGCACTGAAGCTTTCTTT | CASSGQGFLGGTEAFF
14 | TRBJ1-5 | - | - | TRBV28 | TGTGCCAGCAGTTGGACGGTGGGAAGTCAGCCCCAGCATTTT | CASSWTVGSQPQHF
13 | TRBJ2-1 | - | - | TRBV5-1 | TGCGCCAGCGGTTTTGGTAGCGGCCAGGTGCAGTTCTTC | CASGFGSGQVQFF
12 | TRBJ2-6 | - | - | TRBV30 | TGTGCCTGGACGGGGGGGGCCAACGTCCTGACTTTC | CAWTGGANVLTF
14 | TRBJ1-1 | - | once | TRBV30 | TGTGCCTGGACGGGGGGCCTGGTGAACACTGAAGCTTTCTTT | CAWTGGLVNTEAFF
11 | TRBJ2-3 | - | - | TRBV20-1 | TGCAGTGTTGATAGGGGTGATACGCAGTATTTT | CSVDRGDTQYF
12 | TRBJ2-7 | - | - | TRBV14 | TGTGCCAGCAGCCGTACAGGGTTAGAGCAGTACTTC | CASSRTGLEQYF
13 | TRBJ1-5 | - | once | TRBV30 | TGTGCCTGGAGTAGGGACAGCAATCAGCCCCAGCATTTT | CAWSRDSNQPQHF
18 | TRBJ2-3 | TRBD2 | - | TRBV27 | TGTGCCAGCAGTTTATTTCCCCAATTGGGAGGGCCTTCAGATACGCAGTATTTT | CASSLFPQLGGPSDTQYF
15 | TRBJ2-2 | TRBD2 | - | TRBV18 | TGTGCCAGCTCACGGACTAGCGGGAGTCCCGGGGAGCTGTTTTTT | CASSRTSGSPGELFF
17 | TRBJ2-3 | TRBD2 | - | TRBV15 | TGTGCCATCGCTACCGGGGCTAGCGGGAGGGCCATAGATACGCAGTATTTT | CAIATGASGRAIDTQYF
16 | TRBJ1-4 | TRBD1 | few | TRBV11-2 | TGTGCCAGCAGCTTGGGACAGCAGCCTCGATTTGAAAAACTGTTTTTT | CASSLGQQPRFEKLFF
13 | TRBJ2-7 | - | - | TRBV25-1 | TGTGCCAGCAGTGCCGGGACTCCCTACGAGCAGTACTTC | CASSAGTPYEQYF
16 | TRBJ2-7 | TRBD2 | - | TRBV27 | TGTGCCAGCAGTTCTCCTCGGACTAGCGGAGACTACGAGCAGTACTTC | CASSSPRTSGDYEQYF
15 | TRBJ2-3 | TRBD2 | - | TRBV7-2 | TGTGCCAGCAGCTTAGCGGGACTAGTTGCAGATACGCAGTATTTT | CASSLAGLVADTQYF
15 | TRBJ2-7 | TRBD2 | - | TRBV19 | TGTGCCAGTAGTATCGACGGGGGGAGCTCCTACGAGCAGTACTTC | CASSIDGGSSYEQYF
13 | TRBJ2-7 | TRBD1 | once | TRBV28 | TGTGCCAGCACAGACAGGGCAAACTACGAGCAGTACTTC | CASTDRANYEQYF
11 | TRBJ2-1 | - | - | TRBV30 | TGTGCCTGGGGGTTCTACAATGAGCAGTTCTTC | CAWGFYNEQFF
16 | TRBJ2-4 | TRBD2 | - | TRBV23-1 | TGCGCCAGCAGTCCACCGGGAGCGGGAGGGGAAAACATTCAGTACTTC | CASSPPGAGGENIQYF
14 | TRBJ1-1 | - | - | TRBV10-3 | TGTGCCATCAGTGAAAGGGGACAGAACACTGAAGCTTTCTTT | CAISERGQNTEAFF
15 | TRBJ1-2 | - | - | TRBV7-3 | TGTGCCAGCAGCTTAAACGCCGGGGCAGGGTATGGCTACACCTTC | CASSLNAGAGYGYTF
15 | TRBJ2-7 | - | - | TRBV21-1 | TGTGCCAGCAGCTCCCGCGGCAGACCTGCCTACGAGCAGTACTTC | CASSSRGRPAYEQYF
14 | TRBJ1-4 | TRBD1 | few | TRBV5-1 | TGCGCCAGCAGCTCGGGACAGGAAAATGAAAAACTGTTTTTT | CASSSGQENEKLFF
16 | TRBJ2-2 | TRBD2 | - | TRBV27 | TGTGCCAGCAGTCCCGGGACTAGCGGGATAGGCGGGGAGCTGTTTTTT | CASSPGTSGIGGELFF
16 | TRBJ2-7 | - | once | TRBV28 | TGTGCCAGCAGTTTGACCCCGGGACTTAGGTTGTACGAGCAGTACTTC | CASSLTPGLRLYEQYF
16 | TRBJ2-3 | TRBD2 | - | TRBV19 | TGTGCCAGTAGTATAATTGCGGGAGGGCCTACAGATACGCAGTATTTT | CASSIIAGGPTDTQYF
15 | TRBJ2-7 | - | - | TRBV25-1 | TGTGCCAGCAGTTCCTCGGGACCGGTCTCCTACGAGCAGTACTTC | CASSSSGPVSYEQYF
17 | TRBJ1-2 | - | once | TRBV7-9 | TGTGCCAGCAGCCCTTCGGGAGGTAGGGAGGTATCCTATGGCTACACCTTC | CASSPSGGREVSYGYTF
15 | TRBJ2-3 | TRBD1 | - | TRBV28 | TGTGCCAGCAGTTCTCAGGGGGTAGGCACAGATACGCAGTATTTT | CASSSQGVGTDTQYF